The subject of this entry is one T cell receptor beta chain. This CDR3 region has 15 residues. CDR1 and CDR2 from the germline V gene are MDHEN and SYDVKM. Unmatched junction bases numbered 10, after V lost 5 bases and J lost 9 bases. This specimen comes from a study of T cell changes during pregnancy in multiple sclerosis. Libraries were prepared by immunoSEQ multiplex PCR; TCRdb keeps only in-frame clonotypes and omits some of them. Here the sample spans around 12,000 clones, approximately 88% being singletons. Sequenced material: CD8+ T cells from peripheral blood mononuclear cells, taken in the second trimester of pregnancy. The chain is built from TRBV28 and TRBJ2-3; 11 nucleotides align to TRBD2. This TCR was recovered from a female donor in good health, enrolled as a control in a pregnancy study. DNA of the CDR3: TGTGCCAGCAGTATCCGTCTAGCGGGGGGCCGGACGCAGTATTTT. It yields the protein CASSIRLAGGRTQYF. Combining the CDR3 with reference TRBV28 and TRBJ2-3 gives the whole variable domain DVKVTQSSRYLVKRTGEKVFLECVQDMDHENMFWYRQDPGLGLRLIYFSYDVKMKEKGDIPEGYSVSREKKERFSLILESASTNQTSMYLCASSIRLAGGRTQYFGPGTRLTVL.